A single sample gave rise to the 14 T cell receptor beta chains below, sequenced in a study of blood T cell repertoires in COVID-19. Profiled with immunoSEQ multiplex PCR; TCRdb holds only in-frame clones, not every one. This table has around 150,000 clones, around 92% appearing once. The specimen was peripheral blood. These receptors were obtained from a man aged 30-40 years with COVID-19, enrolled during active disease.

The chain has TRBV9 and TRBJ2-2; 8 bases line up with TRBD2. The CDR3 has 15 residues. The J segment lost 1 base and the V segment lost 3 bases, leaving 2 bases of the junction unmatched. Germline-derived CDR1 and CDR2 are SGDLS and YYNGEE. CDR3 coding DNA: TGTGCCAGCAGCGCTACTAGCGGGAACACCGGGGAGCTGTTTTTT. This translates into CASSATSGNTGELFF.

This chain links TRBV7-2 with TRBJ1-5; 7 bases are shared with TRBD1. Germline V gene lookup returns CDR1 SGHTA and CDR2 FQGNSA. This CDR3 is 16 amino acids long. Germline trimming cut 3 bases from V and 1 base from J; bases unmatched to any gene: 6. The CDR3 protein is CASSFQSGGSNQPQHF. The CDR3 nucleotides read TGTGCCAGCAGCTTCCAATCAGGGGGAAGCAATCAGCCCCAGCATTTT. Full variable domain (remainder filled in from reference TRBV7-2 and TRBJ1-5): GAGVSQSPSNKVTEKGKDVELRCDPISGHTALYWYRQSLGQGLEFLIYFQGNSAPDKSGLPSDRFSAERTGGSVSTLTIQRTQQEDSAVYLCASSFQSGGSNQPQHFGDGTRLSIL.

The V gene is TRBV7-3, the J gene TRBJ2-1, with D maybe TRBD1 (6 bases). Deletions cut 7 bases from V and 5 bases from J, with 9 bases between. This CDR3 has 12 amino acids. The germline gives CDR1 SGHTA, CDR2 FQGTGA. DNA of the CDR3: TGTGCCAGCAAGGGGGACGACAATGAGCAGTTCTTC. Its protein product is CASKGDDNEQFF.

The rearrangement joins TRBV27 to TRBJ2-7; TRBD1 aligns across 8 bases. This CDR3 region has 17 residues. V lost 5 bases to trimming and J lost 2 bases; unmatched junction nucleotides: 14. Germline CDR1 is MNHEY and CDR2 is SMNVEV (reference sequence). The CDR3 DNA reads TGTGCCAGCAGTCCGACCGCAGGGGGCCTTACCCCCTACGAGCAGTACTTC. It codes for CASSPTAGGLTPYEQYF.

This clone appeared once. V and J are TRBV6-5 and TRBJ2-1; 7 nucleotides align to TRBD2. The CDR3 consists of 15 residues. The trim removed 5 bases at V and 8 bases at J, leaving 12 bases unmatched. CDR1 and CDR2 (germline): MNHEY, SVGAGI. CDR3 residues: CASSTGSAGVHEQFF. DNA of the CDR3: TGTGCCAGCAGTACTGGGTCGGCGGGAGTCCATGAGCAGTTCTTC.

The CDR3 region has the DNA TGTGCCAGCAGCCAAACACAGAGCTCCTACAATGAGCAGTTCTTC. It specifies CASSQTQSSYNEQFF. The V gene is TRBV6-5, the J gene TRBJ2-1; D is unclear. The length of the CDR3 is 15 residues. The germline gives CDR1 MNHEY, CDR2 SVGAGI. Deletions cut 6 bases from V and 0 bases from J, with 12 bases between.

V gene TRBV7-7 combines with J gene TRBJ2-5, with TRBD2 identical over 14 bases. The germline CDR1 and CDR2 sequences are SSHAT and FNYEAQ (reference sequence). V shed 5 bases, J shed 1 base, and the junction held 3 bases outside the gene matches. The CDR3 totals 16 residues. The CDR3 nucleotides read TGTGCCAGCAGCAAAGGACTAGCGGGGGGCCAAGAGACCCAGTACTTC. It yields the protein CASSKGLAGGQETQYF.

The chain is built from TRBV6-5 and TRBJ1-1; perhaps TRBD1 as D (6 bases). From germline, CDR1 is MNHEY and CDR2 SVGAGI. The ends were cut back, 4 bases at V and 4 bases at J, with 13 bases in the middle. This CDR3 is built from 14 residues. CDR3 amino acids: CASSLGQLPTEAFF. The CDR3 bases are TGTGCCAGCAGTTTAGGACAGTTGCCCACTGAAGCTTTCTTT.

The gene calls are TRBV7-9 and TRBJ2-3, with a possible D match to TRBD1 (6 bases). Germline lookup yields CDR1 SEHNR and CDR2 FQNEAQ (reference sequence). The length of the CDR3 is 14 residues. Trimming cost V 2 bases and J 3 bases, with 9 bases left between them. The CDR3 sequence is CASSLIQGTDTQYF. CDR3 DNA sequence: TGTGCCAGCAGCTTAATCCAGGGGACAGATACGCAGTATTTT.

The chain combines TRBV19 with TRBJ1-2; TRBD1 aligns across 7 bases. CDR3 size: 14 residues. From germline, CDR1 is LNHDA and CDR2 SQIVND (reference sequence). Trimming cost V 6 bases and J 4 bases; bases outside gene matches: 8. CDR3 sequence (DNA): TGTGCCAGTAGCCCAGAGGGGGCGGTCTATGGCTACACCTTC. Translation gives CASSPEGAVYGYTF.

This clone was detected only once. The chain couples TRBV11-2 to TRBJ1-2, with 7 bases fitting TRBD1. The V and J ends lost 2 bases and 3 bases, in that order; junction bases with no gene match: 12. CDR1 and CDR2 (germline): SGHAT, FQNNGV. This CDR3 has 17 residues. This CDR3 is CASSLTSGQYEYYGYTF. The CDR3 nucleotides are TGTGCCAGCAGCTTAACCTCGGGACAGTACGAGTACTATGGCTACACCTTC. The entire variable domain, with the rest obtained from reference TRBV11-2 and TRBJ1-2, is as follows: EAGVAQSPRYKIIEKRQSVAFWCNPISGHATLYWYQQILGQGPKLLIQFQNNGVVDDSQLPKDRFSAERLKGVDSTLKIQPAKLEDSAVYLCASSLTSGQYEYYGYTFGSGTRLTVV.

The chain joins TRBV29-1 to TRBJ2-4, with 10 bases identical to TRBD1. The CDR3 extends over 16 amino acids. Germline V gene data show CDR1 as SQVTM and CDR2 as ANQGSEA. The trim removed 7 bases at V and 6 bases at J, leaving 15 bases unmatched. The CDR3 loop reads CSGTRRTGGGGNIQYF. The CDR3 DNA follows: TGCAGCGGTACTCGGCGGACAGGGGGTGGGGGAAACATTCAGTACTTC.

The rearrangement links TRBV28 to TRBJ1-5; TRBD1 is a possible D gene (5 bases). This CDR3 has 12 residues. Trimming stripped 10 bases from V and 2 bases from J, with 9 bases between. Germline V gene lookup returns CDR1 MDHEN and CDR2 SYDVKM. The DNA for the CDR3 is TGTGCCATCCAGGGTGGCAATCAGCCCCAGCATTTT. This encodes CAIQGGNQPQHF.

This rearrangement joins TRBV5-1 to TRBJ2-5; TRBD2 aligns across 12 bases. There are 18 residues in the CDR3. With V trimmed by 0 bases and J by 1 base, 7 bases remained unmatched. Germline CDR1 is SGHRS and CDR2 is YFSETQ. The CDR3 bases are TGCGCCAGCAGCTTGGCCCCCTCGACTAGCGGGGGCCAAGAGACCCAGTACTTC. Its translation: CASSLAPSTSGGQETQYF.